This T cell receptor beta chain was recorded in a study of cytomegalovirus exposure and HLA in healthy donors. General study results and limits: Segments of the TCR beta V type were, in most cases, productive about 90% or about 30% of the time in an earlier analysis.

Notes on this clone: Its target is unknown.

V lost 2 bases to trimming and J lost 2 bases; unmatched junction nucleotides: 6. The CDR3 spans 15 residues. Germline CDR1 SGHDN, CDR2 FVKESK. Primers: 60 Vbeta forward and 13 Jbeta reverse. Assay used: immunoSEQ multiplex PCR; TCRdb lists only in-frame clones, some missing. This repertoire includes more than 30,000 clones. This sequence joins TRBV14 and TRBJ2-7; 7 nucleotides line up with TRBD1. The sequenced sample was PBMCs. This sequence was found in a man aged 35-49 years in good health and CMV-seropositive. CDR3 DNA sequence: TGTGCCAGCAGCCAACCCGGGACAGCTCCCTACGAGCAGTACTTC. This codes for CASSQPGTAPYEQYF.